Below are 16 T cell receptor beta chains sequenced from a single sample in a study of control samples from healthy donors and cancer patients. Profiling relied on immunoSEQ multiplex PCR, and the TCRdb table lists in-frame clones only, not all of them. This sample has more than 85,000 clones, with 92% found just once. The material sequenced was blood. These receptors came from a woman between 18 and 29 years old in good health.

By share, this clone counts as medium-sized. This chain connects TRBV19 to TRBJ2-2; no reliable D call. This CDR3 has 10 residues. The V gene's germline CDR1 is LNHDA and CDR2 SQIVND (reference sequence). Trimming left V 8 bases short and J 7 bases short, with 5 bases between. This chain's CDR3 is CASLGGELFF. DNA for the CDR3: TGTGCCAGTCTTGGCGGGGAGCTGTTTTTT.

This clone was seen a single time. The chain joins TRBV5-1 to TRBJ2-7; 11 bases match TRBD2. The CDR3 contains 14 residues. V dropped 3 bases and J dropped 3; count of bases not matched to a gene: 2. Germline CDR1 and CDR2: SGHRS and YFSETQ. CDR3 DNA: TGCGCCAGCAGCTATACTAGCGGGGGCTACGAGCAGTACTTC. Protein product: CASSYTSGGYEQYF.

J is TRBJ1-2 and V is TRBV28; 9 bases match TRBD1. J was trimmed by 7 bases and V by 11 bases; bases with no gene match: 8. The CDR3 has 12 residues. Germline V gene lookup returns CDR1 MDHEN and CDR2 SYDVKM. The CDR3 region has the DNA TGTGCCTGCGGACAGGGGATAGGTGGCTACACCTTC. Translated, it gives CACGQGIGGYTF.

This chain links TRBV5-1 with TRBJ2-5; tentatively, D is TRBD1 (6 bases). This CDR3 has 16 residues. Germline assignment: CDR1 SGHRS and CDR2 YFSETQ. The V and J ends lost 0 bases and 2 bases respectively, with 14 bases between them. The CDR3 DNA follows: TGCGCCAGCAGCTTGGCCCTCGGGACAAGTCAAGAGACCCAGTACTTC. It codes for CASSLALGTSQETQYF.

The chain joins TRBV10-1 to TRBJ1-5; D remains unclear. There are 13 residues in the CDR3. Germline CDR1 is WNHNN and CDR2 is SYGVQD (reference sequence). With 3 bases removed from V and 5 bases from J, the gap between germline ends came to 8 bases. The CDR3 nucleotides are TGCGCCAGCAGTGAAGGTGTTGATCAGCCCCAGCATTTT. Its translation is CASSEGVDQPQHF.

In this sample, this clone turned up once. This rearrangement joins TRBV9 to TRBJ2-1; D gene unclear. CDR1 is SGDLS and CDR2 is YYNGEE in the germline V gene. The CDR3 runs 15 residues. V was clipped by 7 bases and J by 4 bases, with 18 bases between them. The CDR3, as DNA: TGTGCCAGCGCCCTAGGGCCGATCCTTTACAATGAGCAGTTCTTC. Its translation is CASALGPILYNEQFF.

The chain carries TRBV19 and TRBJ1-1; weak D call: TRBD1 (6 bases). The CDR3 has 15 residues. The V gene's germline CDR1 is LNHDA and CDR2 SQIVND (reference sequence). Trimming took off 4 bases at V and 0 bases at J, with 12 bases between the two ends. DNA for the CDR3: TGTGCCAGTAGTAAGACAGGAACCTTGAACACTGAAGCTTTCTTT. Encoded protein: CASSKTGTLNTEAFF.

V and J are TRBV29-1 and TRBJ1-1; a weak D match, TRBD1 (5 bases). Germline V lookup: CDR1 SQVTM, CDR2 ANQGSEA. V dropped 5 bases and J dropped 3 bases, with 13 bases sitting between them. The CDR3 has 13 residues. The CDR3 region has the DNA TGCAGCGTTAGGGGTCCGTTCGACACTGAAGCTTTCTTT. It encodes CSVRGPFDTEAFF.

CDR3 residues: CASSSRQLAKNIQYF. DNA of the CDR3: TGTGCCAGTTCCTCCCGGCAATTAGCCAAAAACATTCAGTACTTC. This sequence joins TRBV19 and TRBJ2-4; D unclear. Germline-derived CDR1 and CDR2 are LNHDA and SQIVND (reference sequence). V was trimmed by 8 bases and J by 0 bases, leaving 14 bases between them. This CDR3 comprises 15 residues.

The rearrangement uses TRBV29-1 and TRBJ2-1; 12 bases fit TRBD2. The V segment lost 6 bases and the J segment 1 base; nucleotides outside the gene matches: 4. The CDR3 length is 15 residues. Germline CDR1 SQVTM, CDR2 ANQGSEA. This CDR3 reads CSVGLAGTSYNEQFF. The DNA of the CDR3 is TGCAGCGTGGGACTAGCGGGTACTTCCTACAATGAGCAGTTCTTC.

The chain employs TRBV7-9 and TRBJ2-3, with a tentative D call TRBD1 (6 bases). Germline CDR1 reads SEHNR; CDR2 reads FQNEAQ (reference sequence). The CDR3 is 16 amino acids. V was shortened by 6 bases and J by 6 bases, with 22 bases between the two germline ends. In DNA form, the CDR3 reads TGTGCCAGCAGTTCCACCAGGGGTGCCAGGGGTGATACGCAGTATTTT. It encodes CASSSTRGARGDTQYF.

The rearrangement joins TRBV18 to TRBJ2-4; 8 bases line up with TRBD2. The CDR3 loop spans 15 amino acids. The V gene's germline CDR1 is KGHSH and CDR2 LQKENI. V trimming: 5 bases; J trimming: 3 bases; junction bases outside the gene matches: 6. The CDR3 DNA reads as TGTGCCAGCTCAGACCCACGGGAGGGCAAAAACATTCAGTACTTC. Residues: CASSDPREGKNIQYF.

The genes are TRBV30 and TRBJ2-7; 8 bases are shared with TRBD2. V was clipped by 1 base and J by 5 bases; unmatched bases: 10. CDR3 length: 15 amino acids. Germline values: CDR1 GTSNPN, CDR2 SVGIG (reference sequence). CDR3 amino acids: CAWSGQRGRGDEQYF. The CDR3 coding sequence is TGTGCCTGGAGTGGCCAGCGGGGGAGGGGCGACGAGCAGTACTTC.

For the CDR3, the DNA is TGTGCCAGCAGCTTTGGGACAGGGGGCTACACCTTC. The encoded protein is CASSFGTGGYTF. This chain connects TRBV5-6 to TRBJ1-2, with 9 bases lining up with TRBD1. CDR3 length equals 12 residues. V shed 2 bases and J 8 bases; nucleotides not matched to a gene: 1. CDR1 is SGHDT and CDR2 is YYEEEE in the germline V gene.

The chain combines TRBV5-8 with TRBJ1-6; D not certain. Germline values: CDR1 SGHTS, CDR2 YDEGEE. V was pared by 0 bases and J by 8 bases, with 9 bases between. The CDR3 totals 14 residues. As DNA, the CDR3 is TGTGCCAGCAGCTTGGGGGGAAGGGATTCACCCCTCCACTTT. Translation gives CASSLGGRDSPLHF.

V and J are TRBV19 and TRBJ2-7; D is possibly TRBD2 (6 bases). This CDR3 spans 14 amino acids. Trimming left V 6 bases short and J 5 bases short, with 17 bases between. The germline gives CDR1 LNHDA, CDR2 SQIVND (reference sequence). The CDR3 nucleotides are TGTGCCAGTAGACGCTCCGGGACTGCAAACGAGCAGTACTTC. Encoded protein: CASRRSGTANEQYF. Complete variable domain (other parts from reference TRBV19 and TRBJ2-7): DGGITQSPKYLFRKEGQNVTLSCEQNLNHDAMYWYRQDPGQGLRLIYYSQIVNDFQKGDIAEGYSVSREKKESFPLTVTSAQKNPTAFYLCASRRSGTANEQYFGPGTRLTVT.